Included here is one TCR beta chain sequence, with context. The data originate from a study of blood T cell repertoires in COVID-19. In the study overall: The United States, Italy and Spain were the sources of the acute and convalescent COVID-19 samples.

Individuals drawn from about 26 US areas were roughly 18 to 100 years old. In the study's own analysis: Estimated nucleated cell counts came from reference gene primer amplification. Clones were read by immunoSEQ multiplex PCR, and TCRdb kept only the in-frame ones, dropping some. The DNA was the basis for D and trimming; V, J and clone size are from that table. In the table there are some 150,000 clones, 84% of which are singletons. With 4 bases clipped from V and 9 bases from J, the junction kept 18 bases outside the gene matches. Germline V lookup: CDR1 SGHRS, CDR2 YFSETQ. This CDR3 comprises 17 residues.

This clonotype was sampled from a young woman who had been exposed to COVID-19. The chain has TRBV5-1 and TRBJ2-1; TRBD2 aligns across 8 bases. Sequences were obtained from PBMCs or T cells enriched from blood (not recorded which). The CDR3 spells CASSPEPGLVGIGEQFF. For the CDR3, the DNA is TGCGCCAGCAGCCCAGAACCGGGACTAGTCGGTATAGGTGAGCAGTTCTTC.